The rows below give T cell receptor beta chains drawn from one sample of a study of T cell responses to AZD1222 COVID-19 vaccine. The method was immunoSEQ multiplex PCR; TCRdb's version includes in-frame clones alone and lacks a portion of them. Here the sample spans over 150,000 clones, less than 95% being singletons. Specimen: peripheral blood, collected on day 0 of AZD1222 vaccination. The receptors originated from an adult in good health. Each CDR3 is given with its conserved first and last residue. D genes are given only for firm matches. The listing skips clone size in some rows; elsewhere it reads once, few, many or a size class.

DNA	CDR3	V	D	size	J
TGTGCCAGCAGCGTAGCCGGGACAGATACGCAGTATTTT	CASSVAGTDTQYF	TRBV9	NA	NA	TRBJ2-3
TGTGCCAGCAGCGTGATTCGGGACAGGCTTAACACCGGGGAGCTGTTTTTT	CASSVIRDRLNTGELFF	TRBV5-6	TRBD1	NA	TRBJ2-2
TGTGCCTGGAGTGTAGGAGGGGGAGGAGAGACCCAGTACTTC	CAWSVGGGGETQYF	TRBV30	NA	NA	TRBJ2-5
TGTGCCAGCAGCTCCCCGGGACAAATGAACACTGAAGCTTTCTTT	CASSSPGQMNTEAFF	TRBV9	NA	NA	TRBJ1-1
TGTGCCAGCAGCGTAGAGGACAGGGCGTACGAGCAGTACTTC	CASSVEDRAYEQYF	TRBV9	TRBD1	NA	TRBJ2-7
TGTGCCAGCAGCTTAACGTCGATGATAGGGGGCCCGAACACTGAAGCTTTCTTT	CASSLTSMIGGPNTEAFF	TRBV7-3	TRBD1	NA	TRBJ1-1
TGTGCCAGCAGTTACTCATCGTCCGGGTGGGAACAGCCCCAGCATTTT	CASSYSSSGWEQPQHF	TRBV6-2/TRBV6-3	NA	NA	TRBJ1-5
TGTGCCAGCAGCCTGGGACTAGCGGGGACAAGAGATACGCAGTATTTT	CASSLGLAGTRDTQYF	TRBV7-3	TRBD2	NA	TRBJ2-3
TGTGCCTGCAAGAGGGACAGCAACCAAGAGACCCAGTACTTC	CACKRDSNQETQYF	TRBV30	TRBD1	NA	TRBJ2-5
TGCAGCGTTGGGCAGGAGAACACTGAAGCTTTCTTT	CSVGQENTEAFF	TRBV29-1	NA	NA	TRBJ1-1
TGTGCCAGCAGCGTAGCTCCAGGGAGTGGAAACACCATATATTTT	CASSVAPGSGNTIYF	TRBV9	NA	once	TRBJ1-3
TGTGCCAGCTCTGATTTGTTGGGAAAAAAAGGGGACCAAGAGACCCAGTACTTC	CASSDLLGKKGDQETQYF	TRBV2	NA	NA	TRBJ2-5
TGTGCCAGCAGCTTGGGTATGGCAGGGGGCATGGGCTCACCCCTCCACTTT	CASSLGMAGGMGSPLHF	TRBV5-4	TRBD1	NA	TRBJ1-6
TGTGCCATCAGTGAGTCTACAGGGGGGCGAGAAAAACTGTTTTTT	CAISESTGGREKLFF	TRBV10-3	TRBD1	NA	TRBJ1-4
TGCGCCAGCAGCCAAGTGGACTCCTACGAGCAGTACTTC	CASSQVDSYEQYF	TRBV4-3	NA	NA	TRBJ2-7
TGTGCCAGCAGTTCACAAGAGACCCAGTACTTC	CASSSQETQYF	TRBV6-5	NA	NA	TRBJ2-5
TGTGCCAGCAGCTCGAGACAGGGAGGAACCGGGGAGCTGTTTTTT	CASSSRQGGTGELFF	TRBV7-3	NA	NA	TRBJ2-2